This TCR beta chain originates from a study of cytomegalovirus exposure and HLA in healthy donors. Remarks on this clone: Its antigen is currently unknown.

In the PCR, 60 Vbeta and 13 Jbeta primers were used. TCRdb keeps only in-frame clones here, not all; method: immunoSEQ multiplex PCR. Altogether 35,000 to 50,000 clones are present, approximately 57% being singletons, with the ten largest covering more than 10%. Study-level results: Accounts indicate the classifier identified cytomegalovirus status with strong specificity and sensitivity. In an earlier analysis, most TCR beta V segments were productive about 87% or about 30% of the time. In a later analysis, TCR beta V- and J-gene trimming showed a link to a missense DCLRE1C variant.

The specimen was PBMCs. The TCR comes from a man between 60 and 75 years old in good health and CMV-seropositive.

The CDR3 loop is CASSASEATGELFF. DNA of the CDR3: TGTGCCAGCAGCGCTAGCGAGGCCACCGGGGAGCTGTTTTTT. J is TRBJ2-2 and V is TRBV11-1; TRBD2 is a possible D gene (6 bases). V gave up 5 bases and J gave up 4 bases, with 11 bases separating them. Germline CDR1 and CDR2: SGHAT and FQDESV (reference sequence). The CDR3 has 14 residues.